A selection of T cell receptor beta chains follows, all from one sample in a study of blood T cell repertoires in COVID-19. Profiling relied on immunoSEQ multiplex PCR, and the TCRdb table lists in-frame clones only, not all of them. The table lists fewer than 250,000 clones, 70% to 90% of them singletons. Sequencing input: peripheral blood. The origin of the receptors is a woman aged 55-69 years with active or convalescent COVID-19. Each CDR3 is given with its conserved first and last residue. The D gene is left open where the match is weak. Expanded clones get a size class; other rows say once, few or many, or leave the size out.

size,V,D,J,DNA,CDR3
-,TRBV4-1,TRBD1,TRBJ2-7,TGCGCCAGCAGCCAAGATAGGAATTCCGGGACAGGGGGATACGAGCAGTACTTC,CASSQDRNSGTGGYEQYF
-,TRBV9,-,TRBJ2-1,TGTGCCAGCAGCGGAACAGGCTCCTACAATGAGCAGTTCTTC,CASSGTGSYNEQFF
few,TRBV11-3,-,TRBJ2-1,TGTGCCAGCAGCGCAACTGATTGGTGGTCCGTGGGCGTGTTCTTC,CASSATDWWSVGVFF
-,TRBV5-6,TRBD2,TRBJ2-2,TGTGCCAGCAGCCCAATAGCGGGAGGGATCGGCGGGGAGCTGTTTTTT,CASSPIAGGIGGELFF
-,TRBV5-1,-,TRBJ2-7,TGCGCCAGCAGCTTGCAGGGTATCCACGAGCAGTACTTC,CASSLQGIHEQYF
-,TRBV18,TRBD1,TRBJ2-3,TGTGCCAGCTCACGACAGGGTTTCACAGATACGCAGTATTTT,CASSRQGFTDTQYF
few,TRBV9,-,TRBJ2-2,TGTGCCAGCGACAAAGGGGCCGGGGAGCTGTTTTTT,CASDKGAGELFF
few,TRBV2,TRBD2,TRBJ2-5,TGTGCCAGTCGACGGGGGGGAGAGACCCAGTACTTC,CASRRGGETQYF
-,TRBV5-4,TRBD2,TRBJ2-3,TGTGCCAGCAGGTACGGGGGGGGCACAGATACGCAGTATTTT,CASRYGGGTDTQYF
few,TRBV10-3,-,TRBJ1-1,TGTGCCATCAGTGAGGTACGGGAATATTGGAAAGCTTTCTTT,CAISEVREYWKAFF
-,TRBV5-6,-,TRBJ1-2,TGTGCCAGCAGCTTGCAAGGGGTAAATATCTATGGCTACACCTTC,CASSLQGVNIYGYTF
-,TRBV6-5,TRBD1,TRBJ1-3,TGTGCCAGCAGCGCCTTAGACAGGGCGGGAAACACCATATATTTT,CASSALDRAGNTIYF
-,TRBV19,TRBD1,TRBJ1-5,TGTGCCAGTAGTATAGGCCTTGACAGGGGCAATCAGCCCCAGCATTTT,CASSIGLDRGNQPQHF
-,TRBV19,-,TRBJ1-1,TGTGCCAGTAGTATGTACAGTAACACTGAAGCTTTCTTT,CASSMYSNTEAFF
once,TRBV7-2,-,TRBJ2-5,TGTGCCAGCAGCTTGACAGCGCAAGAGACCCAGTACTTC,CASSLTAQETQYF
once,TRBV11-3,-,TRBJ2-5,TGTGCCAGCAGCTTAGATCGTCAGGGAGAGACCCAGTACTTC,CASSLDRQGETQYF
-,TRBV5-1,TRBD2,TRBJ2-3,TGCGCCAGCAGCCCCCCGCTAGCGGGAGCGGCAGATACGCAGTATTTT,CASSPPLAGAADTQYF
-,TRBV6-1,TRBD1,TRBJ1-2,TGTGCCAGCAGTGACCGGGACAGGGGTGGCTACACCTTC,CASSDRDRGGYTF
-,TRBV9,TRBD2,TRBJ2-1,TGTGCCAGCAGCGTGGAGCCCGGACTAGCGGGCAATGAGCAGTTCTTC,CASSVEPGLAGNEQFF
-,TRBV30,TRBD1,TRBJ1-5,TGTGCCTGGACTGCAGGGGGAGGTCAGCCCCAGCATTTT,CAWTAGGGQPQHF
-,TRBV13,TRBD1,TRBJ2-3,TGTGCCAGCAGCTTCCCCCCCGTGACAGGGGTGCCAGATACGCAGTATTTT,CASSFPPVTGVPDTQYF
-,TRBV7-9,-,TRBJ2-3,TGTGCCAGCAGCCCCTCTCCTAGCACAGATACGCAGTATTTT,CASSPSPSTDTQYF
once,TRBV3-1/TRBV3-2,TRBD1,TRBJ2-7,TGTGCCAGCAGTCCCCAGGGGGCCGAGCAGTACTTC,CASSPQGAEQYF
-,TRBV4-1,TRBD1,TRBJ2-1,TGCGCCAGCAGCCTCACGGACAGGTCGTACTACAATGAGCAGTTCTTC,CASSLTDRSYYNEQFF
few,TRBV7-9,TRBD1,TRBJ1-2,TGTGCCAGCAGCGCGACAGGGATCGACTATGGCTACACCTTC,CASSATGIDYGYTF
-,TRBV28,TRBD1,TRBJ1-1,TGTGCCAGCAGTTTCCCCCGACAGGGGGCACTAAGGAACACTGAAGCTTTCTTT,CASSFPRQGALRNTEAFF
-,TRBV2,-,TRBJ2-5,TGTGCCAGCAGTGCGACTGCCTCCTGGGAGACCCAGTACTTC,CASSATASWETQYF
few,TRBV5-1,-,TRBJ2-2,TGCGCCAGCAGCTTGGGTGCGTTCGCGAACACCGGGGAGCTGTTTTTT,CASSLGAFANTGELFF
-,TRBV2,-,TRBJ1-5,TGTGCCAGCAGTGACGGCGGGGGGTACGATCAGCCCCAGCATTTT,CASSDGGGYDQPQHF